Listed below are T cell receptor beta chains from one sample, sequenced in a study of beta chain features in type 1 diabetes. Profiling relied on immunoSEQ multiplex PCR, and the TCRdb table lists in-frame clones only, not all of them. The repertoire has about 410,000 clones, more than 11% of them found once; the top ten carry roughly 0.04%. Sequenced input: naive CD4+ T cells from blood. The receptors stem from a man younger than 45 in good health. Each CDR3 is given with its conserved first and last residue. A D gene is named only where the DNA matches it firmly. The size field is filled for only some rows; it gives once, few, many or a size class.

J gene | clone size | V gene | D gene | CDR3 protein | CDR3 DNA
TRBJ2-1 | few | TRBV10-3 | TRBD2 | CAIRSGRDNEQFF | TGTGCCATCAGAAGCGGGAGGGACAATGAGCAGTTCTTC
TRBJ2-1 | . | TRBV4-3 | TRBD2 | CASSQDGLAGGNEQFF | TGCGCCAGCAGCCAAGATGGGCTAGCGGGGGGCAATGAGCAGTTCTTC
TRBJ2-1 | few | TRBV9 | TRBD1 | CASSRRDSAYYNEQFF | TGTGCCAGCAGCCGCCGGGACAGCGCTTATTACAATGAGCAGTTCTTC
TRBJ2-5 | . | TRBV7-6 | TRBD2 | CASSRTSGGSETQYF | TGTGCCAGCAGCCGGACTAGCGGGGGGTCAGAGACCCAGTACTTC
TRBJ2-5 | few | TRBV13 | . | CASSPRDGPETQYF | TGTGCCAGCAGCCCCCGGGACGGACCAGAGACCCAGTACTTC
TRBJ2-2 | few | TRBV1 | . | CTSSQDLTEVSPSGRAQNTGELFF | TGCACCAGCAGCCAAGATCTAACTGAGGTTTCTCCTAGCGGGAGGGCCCAGAACACCGGGGAGCTGTTTTTT
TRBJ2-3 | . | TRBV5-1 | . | CASSGKISTDTQYF | TGCGCCAGCAGTGGGAAGATTAGCACAGATACGCAGTATTTT
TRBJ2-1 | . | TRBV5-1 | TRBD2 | CASSVIAGNEQFF | TGCGCCAGCAGCGTCATAGCGGGGAATGAGCAGTTCTTC
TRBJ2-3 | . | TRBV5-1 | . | CASSFLGDTDTQYF | TGCGCCAGCAGCTTCCTGGGGGACACAGATACGCAGTATTTT
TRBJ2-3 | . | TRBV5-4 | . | CASSQRSPSTDTQYF | TGTGCCAGCAGCCAGCGGAGCCCTAGCACAGATACGCAGTATTTT
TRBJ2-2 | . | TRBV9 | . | CASSVGDRTGELFF | TGTGCCAGCAGCGTAGGCGATAGGACCGGGGAGCTGTTTTTT
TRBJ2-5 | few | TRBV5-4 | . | CASSLVGPLSWETQYF | TGTGCCAGCAGCTTGGTAGGGCCGCTATCATGGGAGACCCAGTACTTC
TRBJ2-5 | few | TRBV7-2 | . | CASSPQGGPVETQYF | TGTGCCAGCAGCCCCCAAGGGGGGCCTGTGGAGACCCAGTACTTC
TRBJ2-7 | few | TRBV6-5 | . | CASSRPYEQYF | TGTGCCAGCAGTCGGCCCTACGAGCAGTACTTC
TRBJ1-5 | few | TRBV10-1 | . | CASSESGSQPQHF | TGCGCCAGCAGTGAGTCAGGGAGTCAGCCCCAGCATTTT
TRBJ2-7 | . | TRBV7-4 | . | CASSLAGGCWQSYEQYF | TGTGCCAGCAGCTTAGCGGGCGGGTGTTGGCAATCCTACGAGCAGTACTTC
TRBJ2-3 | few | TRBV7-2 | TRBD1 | CASSSSHPTGTLTDTQYF | TGTGCCAGCAGCTCTTCCCACCCGACAGGGACCCTTACAGATACGCAGTATTTT
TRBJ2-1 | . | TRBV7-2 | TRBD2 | CASSQTGTSGGNEQFF | TGTGCCAGCAGCCAGACCGGGACTAGCGGGGGAAATGAGCAGTTCTTC
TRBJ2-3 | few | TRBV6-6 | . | CASSYSIVGRGDTQYF | TGTGCCAGCAGTTACTCGATAGTCGGGAGAGGGGATACGCAGTATTTT
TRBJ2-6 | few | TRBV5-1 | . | CASNPYRQEAGSGANVLTF | TGCGCCAGCAACCCTTATCGTCAAGAGGCCGGCTCTGGGGCCAACGTCCTGACTTTC
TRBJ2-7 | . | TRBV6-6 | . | CASSYLGTYEQYF | TGTGCCAGCAGTTACTTGGGTACCTACGAGCAGTACTTC
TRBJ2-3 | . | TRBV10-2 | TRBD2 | CASSLLAGRTSTDTQYF | TGCGCCAGCAGCCTTCTAGCGGGGAGAACTAGCACAGATACGCAGTATTTT
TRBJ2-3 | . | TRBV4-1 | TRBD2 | CASSQDGGGFRDTQYF | TGCGCCAGCAGCCAAGACGGCGGGGGGTTTCGGGATACGCAGTATTTT
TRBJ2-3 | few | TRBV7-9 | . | CASSLAGTQADTQYF | TGTGCCAGCAGCTTAGCCGGGACTCAAGCAGATACGCAGTATTTT
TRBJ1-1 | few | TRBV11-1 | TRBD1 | CASSRQGRAFF | TGTGCCAGCAGTCGACAGGGAAGAGCTTTCTTT
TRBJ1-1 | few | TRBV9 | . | CASSPVIGIQNTEAFF | TGTGCCAGCAGCCCCGTTATTGGCATACAGAACACTGAAGCTTTCTTT
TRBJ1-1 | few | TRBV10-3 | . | CAISESSEAFF | TGTGCCATCAGTGAGAGCAGTGAAGCTTTCTTT
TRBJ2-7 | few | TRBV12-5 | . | CASGLVLSYEQYF | TGTGCTAGTGGTTTGGTACTCTCCTACGAGCAGTACTTC
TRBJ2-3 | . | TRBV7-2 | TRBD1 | CASSLVGQGADTQYF | TGTGCCAGCAGCTTGGTCGGCCAGGGGGCAGATACGCAGTATTTT
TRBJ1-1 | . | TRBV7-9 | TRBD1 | CASSSRTGTPNTEAFF | TGTGCCAGCAGCTCGAGGACAGGGACCCCGAACACTGAAGCTTTCTTT
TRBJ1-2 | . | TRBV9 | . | CASSVEGWNGYTF | TGTGCCAGCAGCGTAGAAGGGTGGAATGGCTACACCTTC
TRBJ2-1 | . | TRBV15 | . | CATSRDQGASSYNEQFF | TGTGCCACCAGCAGAGATCAAGGGGCTAGCTCCTACAATGAGCAGTTCTTC
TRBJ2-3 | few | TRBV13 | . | CASSSGVTDTQYF | TGTGCCAGCAGTTCCGGTGTCACAGATACGCAGTATTTT
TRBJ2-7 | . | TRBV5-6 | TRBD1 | CATGQGAMDEQYF | TGTGCCACTGGACAGGGGGCAATGGATGAGCAGTACTTC
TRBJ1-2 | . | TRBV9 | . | CASAHGRSYYGYTF | TGTGCCAGCGCCCATGGTAGGAGCTACTATGGCTACACCTTC